The rows below give T cell receptor beta chains drawn from one sample of a study of graft-versus-host responses after intestinal transplantation. TCRdb's table, derived via immunoSEQ multiplex PCR, lists solely in-frame clones and lacks some. The repertoire holds fewer than 85,000 clones, with about 94% as singletons. No cognate antigen is known for these TCRs. Sequenced here: unstimulated CD8+ T cells sorted from spleen or lymph node cells, sampled before intestinal transplant. These receptors all stem from a human donor who received an intestinal transplant. Both conserved end residues are part of each CDR3. The D gene is left open where the match is weak. A clone size is listed for some rows: how often the clone was seen (once, few, many), or a class if it is expanded.

clone size,J gene,D gene,V gene,CDR3 length,CDR3 protein,CDR3 DNA
.,TRBJ1-1,.,TRBV4-1,15,CASSQDTSGGTEAFF,TGCGCCAGCAGCCAAGATACTTCGGGGGGCACTGAAGCTTTCTTT
.,TRBJ1-5,TRBD1,TRBV14,15,CASGRDRRDNQPQHF,TGTGCCAGCGGCCGGGACAGGAGGGACAATCAGCCCCAGCATTTT
.,TRBJ1-2,TRBD1,TRBV27,13,CASSLGQGYGYTF,TGTGCCAGCAGTTTGGGACAGGGCTATGGCTACACCTTC
.,TRBJ2-7,.,TRBV7-9,14,CASSSGTSSYEQYF,TGTGCCAGCAGTTCGGGTACAAGCTCCTACGAGCAGTACTTC
once,TRBJ1-1,.,TRBV4-1,15,CASSQDLGVNTEAFF,TGCGCCAGCAGCCAAGATTTAGGGGTGAACACTGAAGCTTTCTTT
.,TRBJ2-3,TRBD2,TRBV6-1,18,CASSDGTSGRTIADTQYF,TGTGCCAGCAGTGACGGGACTAGCGGGAGGACTATAGCAGATACGCAGTATTTT
.,TRBJ1-1,.,TRBV30,15,CAWSVSWGLNTEAFF,TGTGCCTGGAGTGTAAGTTGGGGTTTGAACACTGAAGCTTTCTTT
.,TRBJ2-1,.,TRBV7-9,13,CASSPTPHNEQFF,TGTGCCAGCAGCCCGACCCCACACAATGAGCAGTTCTTC
.,TRBJ2-7,TRBD1,TRBV9,14,CASSVGAGGYEQYF,TGTGCCAGCAGCGTAGGAGCAGGGGGCTACGAGCAGTACTTC
.,TRBJ2-7,.,TRBV28,15,CAGKAGQTFTYEQYF,TGTGCCGGCAAGGCGGGACAGACATTTACCTACGAGCAGTACTTC
.,TRBJ1-2,.,TRBV6-5,11,CASSYGGGYTF,TGTGCCAGCAGTTACGGCGGTGGCTACACCTTC
.,TRBJ2-7,.,TRBV5-6,13,CASNSGFTYEQYF,TGTGCCAGCAACTCGGGATTTACCTACGAGCAGTACTTC
.,TRBJ1-2,.,TRBV27,15,CASSLYYDKSYGYTF,TGTGCCAGCAGTCTCTACTATGACAAGAGCTATGGCTACACCTTC
.,TRBJ1-5,TRBD1,TRBV4-1,14,CASSQTDRGQPQHF,TGCGCCAGCAGCCAAACGGACAGGGGACAGCCCCAGCATTTT
.,TRBJ1-4,TRBD1,TRBV6-1,13,CASSGRQGGLEFF,TGTGCCAGCAGTGGTCGACAGGGGGGACTCGAGTTTTTT
.,TRBJ2-7,.,TRBV6-1,14,CASSLRQNAYEQYF,TGTGCCAGCAGTTTGCGGCAGAACGCCTACGAGCAGTACTTC
.,TRBJ1-4,.,TRBV6-1,12,CASSELNEKLFF,TGTGCCAGCAGTGAGTTAAACGAAAAACTGTTTTTT
.,TRBJ2-7,.,TRBV28,16,CASSFSSGPKPIEQYF,TGTGCCAGCAGTTTCTCTTCCGGCCCCAAACCCATCGAGCAGTACTTC
once,TRBJ2-7,TRBD1,TRBV9,15,CASSSGTGGIHEQYF,TGTGCCAGCAGCTCAGGGACAGGGGGAATCCACGAGCAGTACTTC
.,TRBJ2-7,.,TRBV4-1,13,CASSQDRPYEQYF,TGCGCCAGCAGCCAAGACAGGCCTTACGAGCAGTACTTC
.,TRBJ2-7,TRBD2,TRBV30,14,CAWSGLAGVYEQYF,TGTGCCTGGAGTGGGCTAGCGGGAGTTTACGAGCAGTACTTC
.,TRBJ1-3,.,TRBV15,15,CATSRDKGSGNTIYF,TGTGCCACCAGCAGAGATAAGGGATCTGGAAACACCATATATTTT
few,TRBJ2-1,TRBD2,TRBV30,15,CAWSYAGGEYNEQFF,TGTGCCTGGAGTTATGCGGGAGGGGAATACAATGAGCAGTTCTTC
.,TRBJ2-1,.,TRBV10-3,17,CAISVHPSGAPYNEQFF,TGTGCCATCAGTGTCCACCCTTCCGGGGCCCCATACAATGAGCAGTTCTTC
.,TRBJ1-3,.,TRBV7-9,15,CASSFPASSGNTIYF,TGTGCCAGCAGCTTTCCAGCAAGCTCTGGAAACACCATATATTTT
.,TRBJ2-1,.,TRBV7-9,16,CASSPKGGGGYNEQFF,TGTGCCAGCAGCCCCAAGGGGGGAGGGGGGTACAATGAGCAGTTCTTC
.,TRBJ2-1,TRBD2,TRBV28,16,CASSLTSGSSYNEQFF,TGTGCCAGCAGCCTGACTAGCGGGAGCTCCTACAATGAGCAGTTCTTC
.,TRBJ2-3,TRBD1,TRBV30,16,CAWSDGRGFVTDTQYF,TGTGCCTGGAGTGACGGCAGGGGGTTTGTGACAGATACGCAGTATTTT
.,TRBJ2-7,.,TRBV6-6,15,CASSSTRDGSYEQYF,TGTGCCAGCAGTTCAACCCGGGACGGCTCCTACGAGCAGTACTTC
.,TRBJ1-2,.,TRBV5-4,12,CASSQGANGYTF,TGTGCCAGCAGCCAAGGGGCCAATGGCTACACCTTC
.,TRBJ1-2,.,TRBV7-6,16,CASSLYPIGGSYGYTF,TGTGCCAGCAGCTTATATCCAATAGGGGGTTCCTATGGCTACACCTTC
.,TRBJ2-1,.,TRBV5-1,17,CASSSYPLGWAYNEQFF,TGCGCCAGCAGCTCCTACCCCCTGGGGTGGGCATACAATGAGCAGTTCTTC
.,TRBJ2-1,TRBD2,TRBV2,16,CASMMTSGPSYNEQFF,TGTGCCAGCATGATGACTAGCGGGCCTTCCTACAATGAGCAGTTCTTC
.,TRBJ2-1,TRBD2,TRBV2,16,CASSEAGLAGWPTQFF,TGTGCCAGCAGTGAAGCCGGACTAGCTGGATGGCCAACTCAGTTCTTC
.,TRBJ1-1,.,TRBV9,14,CASSVEGGPTEAFF,TGTGCCAGCAGCGTAGAGGGGGGCCCCACTGAAGCTTTCTTT
.,TRBJ2-2,.,TRBV7-9,12,CASILIPGELFF,TGTGCCAGCATCTTGATCCCCGGGGAGCTGTTTTTT